Following are 9 T cell receptor beta chains from one sample sequenced in a study of tumor-infiltrating lymphocytes in primary liver carcinoma. Both blood RNA, taken from unsorted whole blood, and germline DNA were extracted. A primer in the constant region served to generate TCR beta cDNA from about 480 ng of total RNA. Investigators got TCR beta libraries out of three nested multiplex PCR rounds, done with slightly modified ARM-PCR. Investigators reported that the first two PCR rounds, at 10 to 11 cycles each, used TRBV1-TRBV30 forward primers with a C-beta reverse primer. MiXCR, run by TCRdb on the multiplex PCR reads, gives a single entry per CDR3 protein. This table holds about 200,000 distinct CDR3 sequences, approximately 64% found once. Material for sequencing was peripheral blood. Receptors were obtained from an older woman with primary liver carcinoma and hepatitis B virus infection.

V is TRBV5-1 and J is TRBJ2-6; no firm D call. The CDR3 covers 16 residues. Trimming removed 0 bases from V and 0 bases from J, with 7 bases in between. CDR1 and CDR2 from the germline V gene are SGHRS and YFSETQ. The CDR3, as DNA: TGCGCCAGCAGCTTGGGCAGCCACTCTGGGGCCAACGTCCTGACTTTC. This encodes CASSLGSHSGANVLTF.

Comments on this clonotype: A much larger clone differs from this one at a single base, so this may be a read error. The chain uses TRBV6-1 and TRBJ1-1; D is unclear. V dropped 2 bases and J dropped 2 bases, with 9 bases sitting between them. This CDR3 contains 14 residues. Germline V gives CDR1 MNHNS, CDR2 SASEGT. The CDR3 region is CASSESYRNTEAFF. In DNA form, the CDR3 reads TGTGCCAGCAGTGAATCGTACAGAAACACTGAAGCTTTCTTT.

On this clonotype itself: At one end the junction does not follow the germline gene, possibly because of a read error. The chain employs TRBV6-6 and TRBJ2-2; D possibly matches TRBD1 or TRBD2 (6 bases each). This CDR3 region has 13 residues. Germline V lookup: CDR1 MNHNY, CDR2 SVGAGI (reference sequence). For the CDR3, the DNA is TGTGCCTCCCGGGACACGAACACCGGGGGGCTGTTTTTT. Its translation: CASRDTNTGGLFF.

This clonotype was observed a few times. The rearrangement links TRBV28 to TRBJ2-5, with 8 bases fitting TRBD2. Germline values: CDR1 MDHEN, CDR2 SYDVKM. This CDR3 has 12 amino acids. The J segment lost 7 bases and the V segment lost 9 bases, leaving 7 bases of the junction unmatched. CDR3 coding DNA: TGTGCCAGTAGCGGGAACAGCTGGACCCAGTACTTC. Protein product: CASSGNSWTQYF. Full variable domain (missing parts from reference TRBV28 and TRBJ2-5): DVKVTQSSRYLVKRTGEKVFLECVQDMDHENMFWYRQDPGLGLRLIYFSYDVKMKEKGDIPEGYSVSREKKERFSLILESASTNQTSMYLCASSGNSWTQYFGPGTRLLVL.

The genes are TRBV28 and TRBJ2-1, with 10 nucleotides matching TRBD2. V gave up 6 bases and J gave up 6 bases; unmatched junction bases: 11. The germline CDR1 and CDR2 sequences are MDHEN and SYDVKM. The CDR3 loop spans 16 amino acids. The CDR3 coding sequence is TGTGCCAGCAGCCGGCTGGGACTAGCGAAGACCAATGAGCAGTTCTTC. Translation: CASSRLGLAKTNEQFF.

This clonotype was recorded a few times. The chain combines TRBV5-1 with TRBJ2-1; 12 bases line up with TRBD2. Germline V gene sequence: CDR1 SGHRS, CDR2 YFSETQ. V trimming: 4 bases; J trimming: 5 bases; junction bases outside the gene matches: 4. The CDR3 covers 15 residues. The CDR3 nucleotides read TGCGCCAGCAGCGGCGGACTAGCGGGGAACAATGAGCAGTTCTTC. It specifies CASSGGLAGNNEQFF.

This clonotype was detected a few times. A clone one base away is much larger, so this may be a read error. V usage is TRBV12-3 or TRBV12-4 and J usage is TRBJ1-4, with TRBD1 matching 8 bases. Unmatched junction bases numbered 7, after V lost 4 bases and J lost 6 bases. This CDR3 spans 15 amino acids. CDR3 amino acids: CASSSHDRGYEKLFF. CDR3 nucleotide sequence: TGTGCCAGCAGTTCTCATGACAGGGGATATGAAAAACTGTTTTTT.

Points on this clonotype: One end of the junction does not line up with germline, which may come from a read error. The chain is built from TRBV11-3 and TRBJ2-1; D ambiguous. Germline loops: CDR1 SGHNT, CDR2 YENEEA. This CDR3 has 13 amino acids. The CDR3 coding sequence is TGTGCTAGCAGCATAGTGGGATACAATGAGCAGTTCTTC. Translation: CASSIVGYNEQFF.

This sequence joins TRBV7-9 and TRBJ2-3, with D perhaps TRBD1 (5 bases). Germline CDR1 and CDR2: SEHNR and FQNEAQ (reference sequence). This CDR3 comprises 17 residues. Trimming removed 1 base from V and 2 bases from J, with 16 bases in between. DNA of the CDR3: TGTGCCAGCAGCTTAGAGGCAAACAGGTTCCCCACAGATACGCAGTATTTT. As protein: CASSLEANRFPTDTQYF.